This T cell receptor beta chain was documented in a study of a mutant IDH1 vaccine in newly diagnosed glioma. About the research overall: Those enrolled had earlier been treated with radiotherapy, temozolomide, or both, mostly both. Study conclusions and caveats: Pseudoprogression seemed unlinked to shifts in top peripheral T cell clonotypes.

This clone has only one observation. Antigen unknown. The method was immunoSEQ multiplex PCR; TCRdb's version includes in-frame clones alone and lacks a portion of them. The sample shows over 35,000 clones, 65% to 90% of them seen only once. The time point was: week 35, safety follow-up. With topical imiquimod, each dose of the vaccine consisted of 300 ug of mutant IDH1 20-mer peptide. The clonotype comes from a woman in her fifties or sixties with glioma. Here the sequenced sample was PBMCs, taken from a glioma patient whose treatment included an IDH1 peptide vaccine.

Written as DNA, the CDR3 is TGTGCCAGCAGCTTTAGATGGGACAGCAACAATCAGCCCCAGCATTTT. This gives the protein CASSFRWDSNNQPQHF. The J gene is TRBJ1-5, the V gene TRBV5-6; 7 nucleotides match TRBD1. CDR3 size: 16 residues. The J segment lost 3 bases and the V segment lost 2 bases, leaving 8 bases of the junction unmatched. Germline loops: CDR1 SGHDT, CDR2 YYEEEE. The full variable domain, in which reference TRBV5-6 and TRBJ1-5 provide the parts outside the CDR3, is DAGVTQSPTHLIKTRGQQVTLRCSPKSGHDTVSWYQQALGQGPQFIFQYYEEEERQRGNFPDRFSGHQFPNYSSELNVNALLLGDSALYLCASSFRWDSNNQPQHFGDGTRLSIL.